The 6 T cell receptor beta chains given below trace back to one sample, sequenced in a study of OX40 agonist ivuxolimab in advanced cancers. The data were produced by immunoSEQ multiplex PCR, yet TCRdb's version contains in-frame clones alone and is incomplete. The repertoire holds approximately 58,000 clones, roughly 84% seen once, with 4.7% in the top ten. The source material was CD4+ or CD8+ T cells sorted from blood, sampled in a trial of the OX40 agonist ivuxolimab. Source of these receptors: an adult with an advanced solid tumor such as melanoma, head and neck, liver or kidney cancer.

The chain joins TRBV7-2 to TRBJ2-5; D is perhaps TRBD1 or TRBD2 (5 bases each). Germline values: CDR1 SGHTA, CDR2 FQGNSA. There are 12 residues in the CDR3. V shed 3 bases and J shed 8 bases, with 10 bases lying between them. CDR3 in amino acids: CASSFPGATQYF. The CDR3 coding sequence is TGTGCCAGCAGCTTCCCCGGGGCCACCCAGTACTTC.

The chain uses TRBV11-2 and TRBJ2-1; 12 bases line up with TRBD2. Looked up from germline, CDR1 is SGHAT and CDR2 is FQNNGV. The CDR3 is 15 residues long. V gave up 6 bases and J gave up 9 bases; unmatched junction bases: 9. CDR3 sequence reads: CASRPTSGSLVEQFF. For the CDR3, the DNA is TGTGCCAGCAGGCCGACTAGCGGGAGTTTAGTTGAGCAGTTCTTC. Variable domain in full (rest from reference TRBV11-2 and TRBJ2-1): EAGVAQSPRYKIIEKRQSVAFWCNPISGHATLYWYQQILGQGPKLLIQFQNNGVVDDSQLPKDRFSAERLKGVDSTLKIQPAKLEDSAVYLCASRPTSGSLVEQFFGPGTRLTVL.

As regards this clone: At one end the junction does not follow the germline gene, possibly because of a read error. This rearrangement joins TRBV7-7 to TRBJ2-5; tentatively, D is TRBD2 (5 bases). This CDR3 region has 13 residues. CDR1 is SSHAT and CDR2 is FNYEAQ in the germline V gene (reference sequence). The CDR3 sequence: CASSPDFQETQYF. The CDR3, as DNA: TGTGCTAGCAGCCCGGACTTCCAAGAGACCCAGTACTTC.

CDR3 residues: CAWSVNGYNSPLHF. As DNA, the CDR3 is TGTGCCTGGAGTGTAAACGGCTATAATTCACCCCTCCACTTT. This chain joins TRBV30 and TRBJ1-6; the D is unclear. Trimming took off 0 bases at V and 3 bases at J, with 6 bases between the two ends. Germline values: CDR1 GTSNPN, CDR2 SVGIG (reference sequence). CDR3 size: 14 residues. The full variable domain, in which reference TRBV30 and TRBJ1-6 provide the parts outside the CDR3, is SQTIHQWPATLVQPVGSPLSLECTVEGTSNPNLYWYRQAAGRGLQLLFYSVGIGQISSEVPQNLSASRPQDRQFILSSKKLLLSDSGFYLCAWSVNGYNSPLHFGNGTRLTVT.

This chain uses TRBV6-6 with TRBJ2-2; 7 bases align to TRBD1. The CDR3 has 16 amino acids. Germline V gene lookup returns CDR1 MNHNY and CDR2 SVGAGI (reference sequence). The trim removed 1 base at V and 5 bases at J, leaving 7 bases unmatched. The CDR3 bases are TGTGCCAGCAGTTACTTTGGGGACAGCCCAACCGGGGAGCTGTTTTTT. Its protein is CASSYFGDSPTGELFF.

This chain links TRBV7-2 with TRBJ2-3; D is uncertain. V dropped 4 bases and J dropped 5 bases, with 13 bases sitting between them. This CDR3 region has 14 residues. Germline V CDR1 and CDR2: SGHTA, FQGNSA. The CDR3 coding sequence is TGTGCCAGCAGCTCGGCCTCTGGAAGAGATACGCAGTATTTT. It codes for CASSSASGRDTQYF.